The clone carrying this T cell receptor (beta chain) was picked up one time. Method: immunoSEQ multiplex PCR; TCRdb's copy keeps in-frame clones and lacks some. The data hold approximately 2,000,000 clones, with around 93% observed a single time. The sample is drawn from a study of shared clonotypes between healthy human individuals. The CDR3 extends over 19 amino acids. Germline assignment: CDR1 SGHTA and CDR2 FQGTGA. V dropped 6 bases and J dropped 2; count of bases not matched to a gene: 10. This receptor was identified in a young man in good health. Some clones in this sample may be carry-over from other donors' samples. Material for sequencing was naive CD4+ T cells from PBMCs. As for subset: CD45RA+ positively selected. V is TRBV7-3 and J is TRBJ2-1; TRBD2 matches 16 bases. CDR3 bases: TGTGCCAGCAGACAACCCGGGACTAGCGGGAGGGGGACCTACAATGAGCAGTTCTTC. Its translation is CASRQPGTSGRGTYNEQFF.